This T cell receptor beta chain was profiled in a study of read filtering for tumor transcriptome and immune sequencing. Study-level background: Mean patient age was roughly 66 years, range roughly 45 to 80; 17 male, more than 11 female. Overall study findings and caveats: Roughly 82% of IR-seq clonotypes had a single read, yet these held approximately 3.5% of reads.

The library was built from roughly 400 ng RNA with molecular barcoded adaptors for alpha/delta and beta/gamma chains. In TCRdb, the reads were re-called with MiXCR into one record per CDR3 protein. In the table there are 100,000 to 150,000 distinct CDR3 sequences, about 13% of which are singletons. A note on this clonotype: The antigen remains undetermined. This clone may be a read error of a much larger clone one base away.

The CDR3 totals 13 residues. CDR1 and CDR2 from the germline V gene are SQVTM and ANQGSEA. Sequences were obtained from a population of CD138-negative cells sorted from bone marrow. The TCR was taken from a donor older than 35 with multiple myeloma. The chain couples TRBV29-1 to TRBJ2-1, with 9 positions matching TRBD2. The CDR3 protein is CGLTSGDYNEQSF. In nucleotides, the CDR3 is TGCGGGTTGACTAGCGGAGACTACAATGAGCAGTCCTTC.